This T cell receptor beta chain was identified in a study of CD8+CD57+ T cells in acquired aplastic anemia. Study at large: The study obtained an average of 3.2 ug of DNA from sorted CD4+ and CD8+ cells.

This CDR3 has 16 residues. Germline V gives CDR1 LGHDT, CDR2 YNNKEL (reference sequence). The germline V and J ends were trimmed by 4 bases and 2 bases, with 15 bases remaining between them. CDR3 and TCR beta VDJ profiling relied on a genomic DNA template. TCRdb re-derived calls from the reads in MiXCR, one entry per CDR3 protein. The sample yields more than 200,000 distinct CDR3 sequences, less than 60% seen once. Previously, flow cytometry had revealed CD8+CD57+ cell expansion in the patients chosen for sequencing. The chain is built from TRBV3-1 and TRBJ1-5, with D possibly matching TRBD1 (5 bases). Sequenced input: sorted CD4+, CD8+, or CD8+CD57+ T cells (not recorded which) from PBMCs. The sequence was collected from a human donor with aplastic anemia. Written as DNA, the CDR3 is TGTGCCAGCAGCCTCACGGGGCAGGCGGGCAATCAGCCCCAGCATTTT. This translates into CASSLTGQAGNQPQHF.